A single sample is the source of the 8 T cell receptor beta chains below, sequenced in a study of T cell clones after liver transplantation. Sequencing was performed with immunoSEQ multiplex PCR; in TCRdb, only in-frame clones are kept and a portion is missing. The sample lists 70,000 to 80,000 clones, more than 75% occurring once. This specimen was CD4+ T cells from blood, taken before liver transplant. Receptors were obtained from a human donor who received a liver transplant.

V is TRBV18 and J is TRBJ2-7; 8 bases are a match to TRBD1. The CDR3 contains 14 residues. V trimming: 3 bases; J trimming: 5 bases; junction bases outside the gene matches: 6. Per germline, CDR1 KGHSH and CDR2 LQKENI. The CDR3 spells CASSPSDRGHEQYF. DNA of the CDR3: TGTGCCAGCTCACCTTCCGACAGGGGACACGAGCAGTACTTC.

This chain links TRBV5-6 with TRBJ1-3; D gene uncertain. The ends were cut back, 2 bases at V and 0 bases at J, with 6 bases in the middle. Germline V gene lookup returns CDR1 SGHDT and CDR2 YYEEEE. CDR3 length: 14 residues. CDR3 loop: CASSLTASGNTIYF. The CDR3, as DNA: TGTGCCAGCAGCTTAACAGCCTCTGGAAACACCATATATTTT. The complete variable domain, with remaining parts taken from reference TRBV5-6 and TRBJ1-3, reads DAGVTQSPTHLIKTRGQQVTLRCSPKSGHDTVSWYQQALGQGPQFIFQYYEEEERQRGNFPDRFSGHQFPNYSSELNVNALLLGDSALYLCASSLTASGNTIYFGEGSWLTVV.

V and J are TRBV7-2 and TRBJ2-3, with a tentative D call TRBD2 (6 bases). Germline CDR1 SGHTA, CDR2 FQGNSA. Trimming removed 5 bases at V and 2 bases at J, with 17 bases between. The CDR3 is made up of 16 amino acids. The chain's CDR3 is CASSPTGLLDTDTQYF. Written as DNA, the CDR3 is TGTGCCAGCAGCCCAACGGGACTGCTAGACACAGATACGCAGTATTTT.

J is TRBJ2-2 and V is TRBV9; D is uncertain. The length of the CDR3 is 15 residues. The V end lost 0 bases, the J end lost 2 bases, and 8 bases lay between the germline ends. Germline V gene sequence: CDR1 SGDLS, CDR2 YYNGEE. CDR3 DNA: TGTGCCAGCAGCGTAGGTGTACCTAACACCGGGGAGCTGTTTTTT. It is translated as CASSVGVPNTGELFF.

This clone was observed once. V and J are TRBV28 and TRBJ1-3; 11 bases are a match to TRBD1. V was clipped by 3 bases and J by 0 bases; unmatched bases: 7. This CDR3 has 18 residues. Germline V gives CDR1 MDHEN, CDR2 SYDVKM. Here the CDR3 reads CASSLWTGGSYSGNTIYF. The DNA of the CDR3 is TGTGCCAGCAGTTTGTGGACAGGGGGCTCATACTCTGGAAACACCATATATTTT.

The rearrangement joins TRBV10-2 to TRBJ2-2, with TRBD2 as a possible D gene (6 bases). Germline lookup yields CDR1 WSHSY and CDR2 SAAADI. V lost 10 bases and J lost 4, with 16 bases in between. CDR3 length equals 14 residues. The CDR3 loop is CANRPGGSTGELFF. DNA for the CDR3: TGCGCCAATAGACCCGGGGGATCCACCGGGGAGCTGTTTTTT.

This clone was seen once. CDR3 sequence reads: CASSQDRDYYNEQFF. The CDR3 bases are TGCGCCAGCAGCCAAGATCGCGACTACTACAATGAGCAGTTCTTC. The rearrangement uses TRBV4-3 and TRBJ2-1; possibly TRBD2 for D (5 bases). Trimming removed 0 bases from V and 3 bases from J, with 9 bases in between. Germline V gene data show CDR1 as LGHNA and CDR2 as YSLEER. The CDR3 length is 15 residues.

The chain is built from TRBV27 and TRBJ2-7; D is ambiguous. Trimming pared 2 bases from V and 2 bases from J, leaving 10 bases between. Germline CDR1 MNHEY, CDR2 SMNVEV (reference sequence). This CDR3 region has 14 residues. CDR3 in amino acids: CASSLPGSTYEQYF. CDR3 coding DNA: TGTGCCAGCAGTTTACCCGGGTCAACCTACGAGCAGTACTTC.